This T cell receptor beta chain was sequenced for a study of T-cell reconstitution after alpha-beta-depleted transplantation in children. It was with unique molecular identifiers that the TCRbeta library was prepared. TCRdb redid the calling of the PCR reads with MiXCR, one entry per CDR3 protein. The repertoire includes hundreds of thousands of distinct CDR3 sequences, roughly 15% of them detected once, and 1.1% sits in the top ten. Trimming cost V 5 bases and J 1 base, with 9 bases left between them. This CDR3 has 13 residues. Germline V gives CDR1 DFQATT, CDR2 SNEGSKA (reference sequence). This clonotype was detected ten times or more.

The receptor was isolated from a human donor who donated a stem cell graft to a child with acute myeloid leukemia. The source was PBMCs from the stem cell graft donor, collected from the stem cell graft. This rearrangement joins TRBV20-1 to TRBJ2-1; D not resolved. CDR3 in amino acids: CSAVALSYNEQFF. Here the CDR3 DNA reads TGCAGTGCTGTGGCACTTTCCTACAATGAGCAGTTCTTC.